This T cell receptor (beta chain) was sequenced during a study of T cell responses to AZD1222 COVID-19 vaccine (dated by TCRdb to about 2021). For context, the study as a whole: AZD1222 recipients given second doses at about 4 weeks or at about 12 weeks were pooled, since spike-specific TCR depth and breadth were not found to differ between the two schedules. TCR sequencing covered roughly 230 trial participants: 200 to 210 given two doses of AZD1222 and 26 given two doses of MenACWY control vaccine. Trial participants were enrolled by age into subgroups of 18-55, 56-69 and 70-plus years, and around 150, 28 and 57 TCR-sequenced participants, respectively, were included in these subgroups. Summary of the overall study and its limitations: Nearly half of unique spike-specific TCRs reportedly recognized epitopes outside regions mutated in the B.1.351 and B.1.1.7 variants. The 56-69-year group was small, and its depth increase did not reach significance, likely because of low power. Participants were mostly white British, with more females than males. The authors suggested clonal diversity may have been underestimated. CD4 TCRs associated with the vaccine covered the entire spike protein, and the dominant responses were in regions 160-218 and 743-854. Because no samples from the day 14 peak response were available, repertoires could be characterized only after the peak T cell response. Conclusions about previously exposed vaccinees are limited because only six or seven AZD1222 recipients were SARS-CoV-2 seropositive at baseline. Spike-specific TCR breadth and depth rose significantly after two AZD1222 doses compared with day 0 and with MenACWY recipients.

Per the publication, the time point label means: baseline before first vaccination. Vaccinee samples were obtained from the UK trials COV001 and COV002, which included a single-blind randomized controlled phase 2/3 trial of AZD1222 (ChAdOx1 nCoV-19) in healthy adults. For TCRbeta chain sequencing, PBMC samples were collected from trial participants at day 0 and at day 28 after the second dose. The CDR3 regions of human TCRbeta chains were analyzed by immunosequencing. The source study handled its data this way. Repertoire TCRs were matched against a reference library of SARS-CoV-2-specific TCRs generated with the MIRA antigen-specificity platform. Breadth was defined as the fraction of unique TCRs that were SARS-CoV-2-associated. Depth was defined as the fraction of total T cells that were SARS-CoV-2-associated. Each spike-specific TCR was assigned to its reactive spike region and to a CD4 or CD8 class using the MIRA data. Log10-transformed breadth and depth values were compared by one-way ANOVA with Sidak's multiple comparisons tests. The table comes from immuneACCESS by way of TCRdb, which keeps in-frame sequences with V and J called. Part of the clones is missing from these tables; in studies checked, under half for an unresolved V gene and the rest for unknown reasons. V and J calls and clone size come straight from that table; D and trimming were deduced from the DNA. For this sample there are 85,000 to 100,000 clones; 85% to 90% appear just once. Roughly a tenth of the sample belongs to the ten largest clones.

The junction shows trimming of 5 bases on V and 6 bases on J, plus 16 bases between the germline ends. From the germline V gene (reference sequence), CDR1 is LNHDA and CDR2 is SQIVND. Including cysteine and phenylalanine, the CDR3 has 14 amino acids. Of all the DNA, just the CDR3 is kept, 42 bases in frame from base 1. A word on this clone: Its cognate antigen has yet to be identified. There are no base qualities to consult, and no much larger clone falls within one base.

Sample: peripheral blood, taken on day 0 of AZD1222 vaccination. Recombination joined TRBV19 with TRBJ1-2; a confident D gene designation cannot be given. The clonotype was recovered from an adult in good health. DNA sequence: TGTGCCAGTAGTGGGCCTTTTGCGCTGAATGGCTACACCTTC. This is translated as CASSGPFALNGYTF.